The clone carrying this TCR beta chain was picked up a small number of times. Naive CD4+ T cells were purified with Tregs depleted by CD25. Full-length variable regions came from constant-region reverse primers plus semi-nested Nested Universal Primer A PCR. TCRdb re-called the 5' RACE reads with MiXCR, one entry per CDR3 protein. The data contain under 35,000 distinct CDR3 sequences, roughly 24% of them singletons. The sample comprised naive CD4+ T cells sorted from a lymph node. Sample subset: naive CD4+ T cells, CD4+CD45RA+CD25-. The receptor's source is a female donor with breast cancer.

CDR3 DNA sequence: TGTGCCAGCAGCTTGGACAGGGGGCTAATCTACGAGCAGTACTTC. This encodes CASSLDRGLIYEQYF. V usage is TRBV7-3 and J usage is TRBJ2-7, with 11 bases that match TRBD1. Germline CDR1 is SGHTA and CDR2 is FQGTGA. The J segment lost 3 bases and the V segment lost 3 bases, leaving 4 bases of the junction unmatched. The CDR3 runs to 15 residues. The entire variable domain, with the rest obtained from reference TRBV7-3 and TRBJ2-7, is as follows: GAGVSQTPSNKVTEKGKYVELRCDPISGHTALYWYRQSLGQGPEFLIYFQGTGAADDSGLPNDRFFAVRPEGSVSTLKIQRTERGDSAVYLCASSLDRGLIYEQYFGPGTRLTVT.